This T cell receptor beta chain came from a study of OX40 agonist ivuxolimab in advanced cancers. The overall study: Patients in dose escalation had liver, melanoma, kidney or head and neck cancers. Earlier anti-PD-1, anti-PD-L1 or anti-CTLA-4 therapy was permitted; roughly 40% had received some.

Comment on this clone: Its antigen is not identified.

Assay used: immunoSEQ multiplex PCR; TCRdb lists only in-frame clones, some missing. The table has roughly 70,000 clones, 90% to 95% seen once; the top ten hold 0.31%. Findings and caveats of the study: CD4+ and CD8+ blood T cells expanded clonally by week 6 at 0.1 to 3.0 mg/kg. Relative to CD4+, CD8+ T cells held more expanded clones on average.

Germline V CDR1 and CDR2: SEHNR, FQNEAQ (reference sequence). The CDR3 has 12 amino acids. The ends lost 5 bases at V and 5 bases at J; junction bases unmatched: 3. The receptor comes from an adult with an advanced solid tumor such as melanoma, head and neck, liver or kidney cancer. Sequencing was performed on CD4+ or CD8+ T cells sorted from blood, taken in a trial of the OX40 agonist ivuxolimab. The chain uses TRBV7-9 and TRBJ2-7; 7 bases are a match to TRBD1. For the CDR3, the DNA is TGTGCCAGCAGCCGTGACAGGGACGAGCAGTACTTC. Its protein product is CASSRDRDEQYF. The complete variable domain, with remaining parts taken from reference TRBV7-9 and TRBJ2-7, reads DTGVSQNPRHKITKRGQNVTFRCDPISEHNRLYWYRQTLGQGPEFLTYFQNEAQLEKSRLLSDRFSAERPKGSFSTLEIQRTEQGDSAMYLCASSRDRDEQYFGPGTRLTVT.